The present T cell receptor beta chain was sequenced within a study of identifying expanded T cells in peripheral blood. The length of the CDR3 is 18 residues. Trimming shortened V by 4 bases and J by 5 bases, and 27 bases separated the two germline ends. Per germline, CDR1 MDHEN and CDR2 SYDVKM. Sequencing was performed with immunoSEQ multiplex PCR; in TCRdb, only in-frame clones are kept and a portion is missing. Here the sample spans approximately 81,000 clones, 65% to 85% being singletons. The chain employs TRBV28 and TRBJ2-7; a weak D match, TRBD1 (5 bases). The specimen sequenced was blood. This clonotype originated in a person aged 18-69 years in good health. DNA for the CDR3: TGTGCCAGCAGTTCCAACCCCGGGTTAGGGGATTGGTCCCACGAGCAGTACTTC. Translated, it gives CASSSNPGLGDWSHEQYF. The variable domain in full, with the rest retrieved from reference TRBV28 and TRBJ2-7, is DVKVTQSSRYLVKRTGEKVFLECVQDMDHENMFWYRQDPGLGLRLIYFSYDVKMKEKGDIPEGYSVSREKKERFSLILESASTNQTSMYLCASSSNPGLGDWSHEQYFGPGTRLTVT.